The clone carrying this TCR beta chain was detected ten times or more. What it recognizes is unknown. V was pared by 5 bases and J by 2 bases, with 7 bases between. Germline loops: CDR1 MRHNA, CDR2 SNTAGT. The CDR3 length is 13 residues. TCRdb used MiXCR to reprocess the 5' RACE reads, holding one entry per CDR3 protein. The sample carries about 92,000 distinct CDR3 sequences, about 8.1% recorded once. These data originate in a study of CD8 T cells in ankylosing spondylitis. General study points: Researchers reportedly found disease-linked clones significantly enriched in matched ankylosing spondylitis synovial fluid.

This rearrangement joins TRBV6-4 to TRBJ2-1; weak D call: TRBD2 (5 bases). This sequence originates from a male donor with ankylosing spondylitis or in good health (not recorded which). Sequenced material: blood, either unsorted or a sorted T cell fraction (not recorded which). The chain's CDR3 is CASSLGTYNEQFF. The CDR3 coding sequence is TGTGCCAGCAGTCTCGGGACCTACAATGAGCAGTTCTTC.